The 11 T cell receptor beta chains below were found in one sample sequenced in a study of siplizumab effects on memory and regulatory T cells (dated by TCRdb to about 2019). Libraries came from the immunoSEQ multiplex PCR assay. What TCRdb holds here is the immuneACCESS table cut down to in-frame rearrangements. Part of the clones is not present; checked against another copy, under half of the missing clones reflect an unresolved V gene, and the others are unexplained. The sample records 90,000 to 150,000 clones, 93% of which are singletons. The ten largest clones represent roughly 0.16% of the sample. The sample was non-Treg CD4+ T cells sorted from blood. The cell subset or site label here, explained by the study, means: FACS-sorted unstimulated CD4+ non-regulatory T cells. Receptors were obtained from a human donor in good health.

V and J are TRBV2 and TRBJ2-6; no clear D gene. The CDR3 runs to 14 residues. Trimming took 3 bases from V and 0 from J, leaving 3 bases between them. Germline V lookup: CDR1 SNHLY, CDR2 FYNNEI. The CDR3 protein is CASSETSGANVLTF. In DNA, the CDR3 is TGTGCCAGCAGTGAGACCTCTGGGGCCAACGTCCTGACTTTC.

The chain links TRBV5-6 to TRBJ1-6, with 7 positions matching TRBD1. CDR3 size: 17 residues. Losses at the gene ends were 0 bases for V and 6 bases for J; bases not matched to a gene: 9. Germline V gene sequence: CDR1 SGHDT, CDR2 YYEEEE. The CDR3 reads CASSLGLGGTVNSPLHF. Here the CDR3 DNA reads TGTGCCAGCAGCTTGGGCTTAGGGGGGACAGTTAATTCACCCCTCCACTTT.

V and J are TRBV19 and TRBJ1-1, with D possibly being TRBD1 (6 bases). The CDR3 extends over 12 amino acids. Trimming stripped 6 bases from V and 1 base from J, with 6 bases between. Germline-derived CDR1 and CDR2 are LNHDA and SQIVND (reference sequence). CDR3 sequence: CASRGQNTEAFF. CDR3 nucleotides: TGTGCCAGTAGGGGACAGAACACTGAAGCTTTCTTT.

The genes are TRBV5-1 and TRBJ1-3; 9 bases match TRBD1. The CDR3 runs to 16 residues. The V segment lost 4 bases and the J segment 1 base; nucleotides outside the gene matches: 6. CDR1 SGHRS and CDR2 YFSETQ come from the germline V gene. The CDR3 is CASSGGQGGSGNTIYF. The CDR3 nucleotides are TGCGCCAGCAGCGGGGGACAGGGAGGATCTGGAAACACCATATATTTT.

This chain joins TRBV6-5 and TRBJ2-7; maybe TRBD2 (7 bases). The CDR3 is made up of 14 amino acids. The ends were cut back, 7 bases at V and 2 bases at J, with 15 bases in the middle. From germline, CDR1 is MNHEY and CDR2 SVGAGI. The CDR3 DNA sequence: TGTGCCAGCACAAAGCGGGACACAACCTACGAGCAGTACTTC. As protein: CASTKRDTTYEQYF.

V usage is TRBV7-9 and J usage is TRBJ1-2; D is unresolved. The V end lost 5 bases, the J end lost 8 bases, and 15 bases lay between the germline ends. Germline CDR1 reads SEHNR; CDR2 reads FQNEAQ (reference sequence). There are 13 residues in the CDR3. In nucleotides, the CDR3 is TGTGCCAGCAGCCTCCTACCCCCTGGCGGCTACACCTTC. Encoded protein: CASSLLPPGGYTF.

CDR3 amino acids: CASSVGGGSYNEQFF. The CDR3 nucleotides read TGTGCCAGCAGCGTAGGCGGGGGCTCCTACAATGAGCAGTTCTTC. This chain uses TRBV9 with TRBJ2-1; 7 bases align to TRBD2. The junction had 0 bases not matched to a gene; V was cut back by 0 bases and J by 0 bases. CDR3 length: 15 residues. Germline CDR1 reads SGDLS; CDR2 reads YYNGEE.

The genes are TRBV4-1 and TRBJ2-7; D is perhaps TRBD1 or TRBD2 (6 bases each). V gave up 0 bases and J gave up 0 bases, with 12 bases separating them. This CDR3 is 16 amino acids long. Per germline, CDR1 MGHRA and CDR2 YSYEKL. CDR3 DNA: TGCGCCAGCAGCCAAGAAGTGAGGGGGGCCTCCTACGAGCAGTACTTC. The encoded protein is CASSQEVRGASYEQYF.

The chain uses TRBV13 and TRBJ2-3; TRBD2 matches 10 bases. This CDR3 spans 16 amino acids. Germline V gene lookup returns CDR1 PRHDT and CDR2 FYEKMQ (reference sequence). Trimming removed 0 bases from V and 6 bases from J; junction bases left unmatched: 6. CDR3 sequence: CASSLGAGGPADTQYF. DNA for the CDR3: TGTGCCAGCAGCTTAGGAGCGGGGGGGCCGGCGGATACGCAGTATTTT.

The J gene is TRBJ2-3, the V gene TRBV10-3; 13 positions match TRBD2. V shed 6 bases, J shed 8 bases, and the junction held 8 bases outside the gene matches. This CDR3 region has 15 residues. Germline lookup yields CDR1 ENHRY and CDR2 SYGVKD. CDR3 protein: CAIRGLAGEGGTQYF. The CDR3 DNA sequence: TGTGCCATCAGAGGACTAGCGGGGGAAGGGGGTACGCAGTATTTT.

The chain recombines TRBV4-2 with TRBJ2-3; 7 positions agree with TRBD2. CDR1 LGHNA and CDR2 YNFKEQ come from the germline V gene. This CDR3 has 16 amino acids. The junction had 5 bases not matched to a gene; V was cut back by 0 bases and J by 2 bases. The CDR3: CASSQEWGGTTDTQYF. CDR3 DNA: TGTGCCAGCAGCCAAGAATGGGGGGGGACCACAGATACGCAGTATTTT.